This T cell receptor (beta chain) was sequenced in a study of T-cell reconstitution after alpha-beta-depleted transplantation in children. Findings of the study overall: Where alpha-beta T cells came from about two months after transplant was reportedly several hundred expanded graft clones. Where some patients showed high TCRbeta diversity at day 60, it came from recipient T cells and thymic progenitors that had survived. T-cell numbers and diversity one year post-transplant derived largely from freshly generated T cells.

The germline V gene encodes CDR1 ENHRY and CDR2 SYGVKD. The V end lost 7 bases, the J end lost 2 bases, and 15 bases lay between the germline ends. The CDR3 sequence is 14 residues long. This clonotype has more than one count but fewer than ten. Its specificity is unknown. Preparation of the TCRbeta library was carried out with unique molecular identifiers. TCRdb reprocessed the PCR reads with MiXCR, giving one entry per CDR3 protein. Seen here are roughly 420,000 distinct CDR3 sequences, roughly 16% observed once, and the top ten hold 29%. V gene TRBV10-3 combines with J gene TRBJ2-7, with a tentative D call TRBD2 (5 bases). Sequences were derived from PBMCs, mostly from graft donor cells, sampled 360 days after TCRalphabeta/CD19-depleted stem cell transplant. The origin of this receptor is a boy under three years old who had a stem cell transplant for Wiskott-Aldrich syndrome, so the T cells may come from the graft donor. This CDR3 is CAITRGLTPYEQYF. Here the CDR3 DNA reads TGTGCCATCACCCGAGGGCTAACCCCCTACGAGCAGTACTTC.